This T cell receptor (beta chain) emerged from a study of patients and donors after allogeneic stem cell transplantation. In TCRdb, the RT-PCR reads were re-called with MiXCR into one record per CDR3 protein. The sample consists of 410,000 or so distinct CDR3 sequences, about a sixth of them appearing once. The CDR3 runs 15 residues. Germline V gene sequence: CDR1 MDHEN, CDR2 SYDVKM. Trimming shortened V by 2 bases and J by 6 bases, and 13 bases separated the two germline ends. This clonotype was obtained from a human donor who was either an allogeneic HSCT recipient or a stem cell or donor lymphocyte infusion donor (not recorded which). It is not recorded whose cells these are; they may come from a transplant donor. The specimen sequenced was blood, either unsorted or a sorted T cell fraction (not recorded which). The chain carries TRBV28 and TRBJ2-2; possibly TRBD1 for D (5 bases). CDR3 residues: CASSLAGPYPGELFF. Here the CDR3 DNA reads TGTGCCAGCAGTTTAGCAGGGCCCTACCCCGGGGAGCTGTTTTTT.